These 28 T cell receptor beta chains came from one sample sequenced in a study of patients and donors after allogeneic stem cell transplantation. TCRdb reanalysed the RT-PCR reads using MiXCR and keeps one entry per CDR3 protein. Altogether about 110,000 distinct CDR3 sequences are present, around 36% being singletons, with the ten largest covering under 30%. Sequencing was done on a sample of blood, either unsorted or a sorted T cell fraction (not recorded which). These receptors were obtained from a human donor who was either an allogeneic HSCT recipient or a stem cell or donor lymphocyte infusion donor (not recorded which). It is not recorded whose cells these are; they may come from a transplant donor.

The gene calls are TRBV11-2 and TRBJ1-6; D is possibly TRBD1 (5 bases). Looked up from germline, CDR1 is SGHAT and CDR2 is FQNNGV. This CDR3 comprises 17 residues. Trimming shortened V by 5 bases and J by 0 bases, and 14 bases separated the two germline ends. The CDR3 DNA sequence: TGTGCCAGCAGCCCAGCGGGACGCAGCTCCTATAATTCACCCCTCCACTTT. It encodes CASSPAGRSSYNSPLHF.

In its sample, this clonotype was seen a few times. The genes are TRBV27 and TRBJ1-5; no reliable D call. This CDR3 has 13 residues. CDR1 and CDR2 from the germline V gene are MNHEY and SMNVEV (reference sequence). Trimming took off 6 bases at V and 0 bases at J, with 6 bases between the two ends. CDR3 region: CASRQYSNQPQHF. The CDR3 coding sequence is TGTGCCAGCAGACAGTATAGCAATCAGCCCCAGCATTTT.

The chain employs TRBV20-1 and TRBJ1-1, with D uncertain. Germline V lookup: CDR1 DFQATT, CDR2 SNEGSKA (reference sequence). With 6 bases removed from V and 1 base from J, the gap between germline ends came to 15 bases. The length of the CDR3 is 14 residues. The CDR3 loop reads CSAPKGVENTEAFF. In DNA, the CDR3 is TGCAGTGCCCCAAAAGGAGTAGAGAACACTGAAGCTTTCTTT.

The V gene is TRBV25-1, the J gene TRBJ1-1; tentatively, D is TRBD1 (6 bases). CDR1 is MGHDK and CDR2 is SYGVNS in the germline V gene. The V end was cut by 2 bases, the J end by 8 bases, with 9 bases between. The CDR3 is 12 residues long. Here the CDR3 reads CASSEGGIEAFF. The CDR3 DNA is TGTGCCAGCAGTGAAGGGGGCATCGAAGCTTTCTTT.

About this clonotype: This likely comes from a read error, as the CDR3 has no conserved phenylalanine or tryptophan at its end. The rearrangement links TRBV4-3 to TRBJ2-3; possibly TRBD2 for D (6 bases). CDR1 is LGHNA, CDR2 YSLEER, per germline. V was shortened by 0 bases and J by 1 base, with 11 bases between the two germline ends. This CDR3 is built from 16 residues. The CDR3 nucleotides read TGCGCCAGCAGCCAAGAGTGGAGGGAAGGCACAGATACGCAGTATTTG. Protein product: CASSQEWREGTDTQYL.

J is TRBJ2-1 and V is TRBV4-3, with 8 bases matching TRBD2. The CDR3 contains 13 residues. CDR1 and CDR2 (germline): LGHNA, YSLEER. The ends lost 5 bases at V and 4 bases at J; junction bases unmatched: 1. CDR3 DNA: TGCGCCAGCAGCAAGCGGGAGTACAATGAGCAGTTCTTC. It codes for CASSKREYNEQFF.

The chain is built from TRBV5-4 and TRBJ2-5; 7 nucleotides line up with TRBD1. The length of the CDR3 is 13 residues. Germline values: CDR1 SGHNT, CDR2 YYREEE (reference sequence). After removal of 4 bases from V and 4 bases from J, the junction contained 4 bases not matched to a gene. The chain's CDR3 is CASSAKGAETQYF. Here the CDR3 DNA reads TGTGCCAGCAGCGCCAAGGGGGCAGAGACCCAGTACTTC. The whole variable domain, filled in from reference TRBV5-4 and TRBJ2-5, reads ETGVTQSPTHLIKTRGQQVTLRCSSQSGHNTVSWYQQALGQGPQFIFQYYREEENGRGNFPPRFSGLQFPNYSSELNVNALELDDSALYLCASSAKGAETQYFGPGTRLLVL.

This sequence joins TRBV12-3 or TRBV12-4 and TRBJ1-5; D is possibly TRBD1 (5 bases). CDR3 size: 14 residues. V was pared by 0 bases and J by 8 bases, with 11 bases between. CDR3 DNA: TGTGCCAGCAGTTTAGCGCCCGGGGGGAAGCCCCAGCATTTT. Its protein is CASSLAPGGKPQHF.

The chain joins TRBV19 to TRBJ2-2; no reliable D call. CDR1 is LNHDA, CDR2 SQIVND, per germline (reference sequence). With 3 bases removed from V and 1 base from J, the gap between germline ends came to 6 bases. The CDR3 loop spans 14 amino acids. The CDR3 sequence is CASSITVNTGELFF. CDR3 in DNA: TGTGCCAGTAGTATTACAGTGAACACCGGGGAGCTGTTTTTT.

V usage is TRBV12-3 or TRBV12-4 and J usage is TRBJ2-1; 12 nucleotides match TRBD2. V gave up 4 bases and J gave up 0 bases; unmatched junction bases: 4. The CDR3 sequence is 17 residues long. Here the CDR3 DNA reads TGTGCCAGCAGTTCACAGACTAGCGGGAGCTCCTACAATGAGCAGTTCTTC. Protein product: CASSSQTSGSSYNEQFF.

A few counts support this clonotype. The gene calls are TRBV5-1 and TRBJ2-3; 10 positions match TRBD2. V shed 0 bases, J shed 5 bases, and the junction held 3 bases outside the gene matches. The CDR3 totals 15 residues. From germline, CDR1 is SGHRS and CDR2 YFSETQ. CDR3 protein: CASSLELAGEDTQYF. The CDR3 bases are TGCGCCAGCAGCTTGGAGCTAGCGGGAGAAGATACGCAGTATTTT.

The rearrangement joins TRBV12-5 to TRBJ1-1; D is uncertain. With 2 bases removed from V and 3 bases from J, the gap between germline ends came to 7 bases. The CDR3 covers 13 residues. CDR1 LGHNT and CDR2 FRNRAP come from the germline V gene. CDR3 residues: CASGLPGDTEAFF. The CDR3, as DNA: TGTGCTAGTGGTTTGCCGGGAGACACTGAAGCTTTCTTT.

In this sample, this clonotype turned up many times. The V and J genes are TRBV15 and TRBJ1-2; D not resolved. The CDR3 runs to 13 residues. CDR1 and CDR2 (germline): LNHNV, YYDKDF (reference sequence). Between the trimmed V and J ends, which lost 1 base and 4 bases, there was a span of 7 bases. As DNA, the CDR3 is TGTGCCACCAGCAGAGGACAAGGCTATGGCTACACCTTC. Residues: CATSRGQGYGYTF.

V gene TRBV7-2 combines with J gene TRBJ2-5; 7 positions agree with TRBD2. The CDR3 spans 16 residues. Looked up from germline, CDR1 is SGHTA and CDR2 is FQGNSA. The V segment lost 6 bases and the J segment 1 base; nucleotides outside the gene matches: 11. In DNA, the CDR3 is TGTGCCAGCAGTTTGCTACTAGCGCTACCCCAAGAGACCCAGTACTTC. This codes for CASSLLLALPQETQYF.

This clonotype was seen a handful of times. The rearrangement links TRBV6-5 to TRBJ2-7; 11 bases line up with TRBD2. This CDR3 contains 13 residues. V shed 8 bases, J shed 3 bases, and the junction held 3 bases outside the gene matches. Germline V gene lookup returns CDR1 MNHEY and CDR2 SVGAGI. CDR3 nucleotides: TGTGCCAGCTCCGGGACTAGCGGCTACGAGCAGTACTTC. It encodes CASSGTSGYEQYF.

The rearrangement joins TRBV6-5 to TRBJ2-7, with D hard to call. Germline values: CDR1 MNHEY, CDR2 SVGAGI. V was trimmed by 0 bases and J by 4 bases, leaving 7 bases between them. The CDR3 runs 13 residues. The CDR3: CASSYSKGYEQYF. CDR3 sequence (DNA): TGTGCCAGCAGTTACTCGAAAGGATACGAGCAGTACTTC.

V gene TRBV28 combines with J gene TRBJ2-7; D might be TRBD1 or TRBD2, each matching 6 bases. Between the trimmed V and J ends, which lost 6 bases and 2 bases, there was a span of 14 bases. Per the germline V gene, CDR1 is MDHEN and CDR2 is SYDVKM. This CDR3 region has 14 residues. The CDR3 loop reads CASRVGGTAYEQYF. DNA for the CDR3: TGTGCCAGCAGGGTAGGGGGGACGGCCTACGAGCAGTACTTC.

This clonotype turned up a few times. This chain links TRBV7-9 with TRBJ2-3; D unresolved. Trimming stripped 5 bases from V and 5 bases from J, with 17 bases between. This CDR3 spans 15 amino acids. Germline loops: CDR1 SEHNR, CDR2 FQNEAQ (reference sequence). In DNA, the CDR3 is TGTGCCAGCAGCCTCTGGACCCCGCTGGGAGATACGCAGTATTTT. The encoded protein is CASSLWTPLGDTQYF.

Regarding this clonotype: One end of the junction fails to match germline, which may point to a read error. The chain's CDR3 is CASTPRGTGANVLTF. In DNA, the CDR3 is TGTGCCAGCACCCCACGGGGGACTGGGGCGAACGTCCTGACTTTC. This chain links TRBV28 with TRBJ2-6, with D perhaps TRBD2 (6 bases). Germline lookup yields CDR1 MDHEN and CDR2 SYDVKM. The CDR3 is 15 amino acids.

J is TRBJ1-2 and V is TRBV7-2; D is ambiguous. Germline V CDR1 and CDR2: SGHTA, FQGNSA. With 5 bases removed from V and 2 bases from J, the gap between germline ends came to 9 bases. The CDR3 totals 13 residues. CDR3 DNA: TGTGCCAGCAGCCTAAACAGCAACTATGGCTACACCTTC. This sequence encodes CASSLNSNYGYTF.

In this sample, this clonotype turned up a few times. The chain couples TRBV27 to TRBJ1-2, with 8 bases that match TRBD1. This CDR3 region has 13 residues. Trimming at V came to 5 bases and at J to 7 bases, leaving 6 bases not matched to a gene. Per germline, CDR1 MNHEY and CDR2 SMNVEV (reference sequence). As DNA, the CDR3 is TGTGCCAGCAGTCCAGGGGGCGCGGGTGGCTACACCTTC. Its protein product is CASSPGGAGGYTF.

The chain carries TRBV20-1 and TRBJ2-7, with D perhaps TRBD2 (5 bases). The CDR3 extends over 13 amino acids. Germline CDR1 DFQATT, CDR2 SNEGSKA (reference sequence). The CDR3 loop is CSARLPRIYEQYF. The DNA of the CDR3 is TGCAGCGCTCGACTACCCCGGATCTACGAGCAGTACTTC.

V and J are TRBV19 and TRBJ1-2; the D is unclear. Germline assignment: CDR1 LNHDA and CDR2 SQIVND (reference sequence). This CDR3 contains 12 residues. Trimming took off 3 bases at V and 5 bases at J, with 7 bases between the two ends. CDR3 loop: CASSILGYGYTF. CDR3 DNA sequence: TGTGCCAGTAGTATTCTTGGGTATGGCTACACCTTC.

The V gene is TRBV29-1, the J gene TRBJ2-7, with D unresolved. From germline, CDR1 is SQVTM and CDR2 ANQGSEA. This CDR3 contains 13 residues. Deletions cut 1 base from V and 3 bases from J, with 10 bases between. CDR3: CSVEGEQRYEQYF. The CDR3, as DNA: TGCAGCGTTGAAGGCGAACAGCGCTACGAGCAGTACTTC.

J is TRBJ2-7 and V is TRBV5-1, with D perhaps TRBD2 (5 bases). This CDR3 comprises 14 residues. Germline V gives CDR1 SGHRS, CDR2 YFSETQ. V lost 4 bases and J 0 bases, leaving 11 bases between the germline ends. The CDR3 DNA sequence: TGCGCCAGCAGCCGGGATCTCAGCTCCTACGAGCAGTACTTC. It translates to CASSRDLSSYEQYF.

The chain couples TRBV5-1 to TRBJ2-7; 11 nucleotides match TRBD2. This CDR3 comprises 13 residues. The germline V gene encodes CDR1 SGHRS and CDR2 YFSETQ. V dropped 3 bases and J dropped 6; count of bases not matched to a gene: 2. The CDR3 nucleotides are TGCGCCAGCAGCTACCTAGCGGGGGGCGAGCAGTACTTC. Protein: CASSYLAGGEQYF.

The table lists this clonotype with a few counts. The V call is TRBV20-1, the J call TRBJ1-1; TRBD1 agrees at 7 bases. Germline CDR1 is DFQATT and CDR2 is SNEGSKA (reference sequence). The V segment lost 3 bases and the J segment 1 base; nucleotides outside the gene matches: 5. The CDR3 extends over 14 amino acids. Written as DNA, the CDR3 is TGCAGTGCTAGGGTAAGGGGGCGGAACACTGAAGCTTTCTTT. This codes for CSARVRGRNTEAFF.

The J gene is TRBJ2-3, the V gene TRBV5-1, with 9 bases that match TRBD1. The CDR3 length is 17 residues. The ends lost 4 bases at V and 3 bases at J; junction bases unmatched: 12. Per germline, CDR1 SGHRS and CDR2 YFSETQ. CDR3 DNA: TGCGCCAGCAGCACAACAGGGGGCCCACTAGGAACAGATACGCAGTATTTT. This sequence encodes CASSTTGGPLGTDTQYF.